This T cell receptor beta chain originates from a study of T cell repertoires in cytomegalovirus infection. Study-level information: In the study, CMV epitopes included recently identified HLA-C-restricted and well-studied HLA-B-restricted ones. It can be stated that public TCR beta signatures indicated CMV infection as well as a matching HLA type. Study results and limitations: In two of eight donors, the top clonotype was HLA-C-restricted CMV-specific.

TCRdb analysed the reads with MiXCR anew, one entry per CDR3 protein. The sample has some 700,000 distinct CDR3 sequences; 30% to 40% are singletons. Trimming took off 3 bases at V and 0 bases at J, with 8 bases between the two ends. This CDR3 comprises 13 residues. CDR1 and CDR2 (germline): DFQATT, SNEGSKA (reference sequence). In this sample, this clonotype turned up a few times. What it binds is not known. The genes are TRBV20-1 and TRBJ1-1; D unresolved. This specimen was cultured PBMCs, taken from culture after CMV antigen stimulation. The receptor was isolated from a human donor in good health (CMV status not recorded). Some clones in this sample may be carry-over from other donors' samples. The CDR3 loop is CSARRPLNTEAFF. The CDR3 DNA reads as TGCAGTGCTAGGCGGCCCTTGAACACTGAAGCTTTCTTT.